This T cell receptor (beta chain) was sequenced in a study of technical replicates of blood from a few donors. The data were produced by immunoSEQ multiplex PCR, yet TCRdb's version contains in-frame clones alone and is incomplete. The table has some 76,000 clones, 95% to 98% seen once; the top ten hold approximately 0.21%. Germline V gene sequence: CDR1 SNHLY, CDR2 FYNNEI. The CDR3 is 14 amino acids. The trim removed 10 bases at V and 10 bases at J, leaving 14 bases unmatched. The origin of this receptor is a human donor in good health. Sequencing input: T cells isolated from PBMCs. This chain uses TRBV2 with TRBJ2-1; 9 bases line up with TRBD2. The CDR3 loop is CAIYFGGRAGEQFF. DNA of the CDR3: TGTGCCATCTACTTCGGCGGGAGGGCAGGGGAGCAGTTCTTC.